The 16 T cell receptor beta chains listed next were all sequenced from one sample in a study of shared clonotypes between healthy human individuals. Generated by immunoSEQ multiplex PCR, the TCRdb table keeps only in-frame clones and is missing some. The repertoire includes over a million clones, about 80% of them detected once, and 1.4% sits in the top ten. Input material: memory CD4+ T cells sorted from blood. Subset specified: CD45RA-negative fraction. These receptors came from a man younger than 30 in good health.

V usage is TRBV6-6 and J usage is TRBJ2-1; TRBD1 agrees at 10 bases. Trimming cost V 7 bases and J 4 bases; bases outside gene matches: 7. This CDR3 contains 15 residues. Germline V gene sequence: CDR1 MNHNY, CDR2 SVGAGI (reference sequence). The CDR3 loop reads CASTPTGGGYNEQFF. The CDR3 DNA sequence: TGTGCCAGCACCCCGACAGGGGGCGGGTACAATGAGCAGTTCTTC.

The CDR3 DNA sequence: TGTGCCACCAGCAGTACCGGGACAGGGTATTTGGATACGCAGTATTTT. Encoded protein: CATSSTGTGYLDTQYF. This chain joins TRBV15 and TRBJ2-3; 9 bases agree with TRBD1. Trimming took 3 bases from V and 6 from J; bases not matched to a gene: 10. Germline values: CDR1 LNHNV, CDR2 YYDKDF (reference sequence). This CDR3 is 16 amino acids long.

The chain combines TRBV6-6 with TRBJ1-1; D remains unclear. This CDR3 comprises 15 residues. The V end lost 0 bases, the J end lost 5 bases, and 13 bases lay between the germline ends. Germline V lookup: CDR1 MNHNY, CDR2 SVGAGI (reference sequence). In DNA form, the CDR3 reads TGTGCCAGCAGTTACTCGAGAACCCTCGCGACTGAAGCTTTCTTT. Its translation: CASSYSRTLATEAFF.

V and J are TRBV4-2 and TRBJ2-7; no definite D call. The CDR3 is 14 amino acids. The ends were cut back, 4 bases at V and 0 bases at J, with 10 bases in the middle. Germline V CDR1 and CDR2: LGHNA, YNFKEQ. CDR3 amino acids: CASSREQSSYEQYF. In nucleotides, the CDR3 is TGTGCCAGCAGCCGAGAGCAGAGCTCCTACGAGCAGTACTTC.

The gene calls are TRBV5-1 and TRBJ2-3; 8 nucleotides align to TRBD1. The CDR3 loop spans 15 amino acids. CDR1 is SGHRS, CDR2 YFSETQ, per germline. V dropped 4 bases and J dropped 2; count of bases not matched to a gene: 6. Here the CDR3 DNA reads TGCGCCAGCAGCATACAGGGGGTTTACACAGATACGCAGTATTTT. It translates to CASSIQGVYTDTQYF.

The chain carries TRBV9 and TRBJ2-1; D uncertain. Trimming stripped 4 bases from V and 6 bases from J, with 11 bases between. The CDR3 contains 13 residues. The V gene's germline CDR1 is SGDLS and CDR2 YYNGEE. The CDR3 coding sequence is TGTGCCAGCAGCTCCCAAACGATCAATGAGCAGTTCTTC. It yields the protein CASSSQTINEQFF.

The CDR3 nucleotides read TGTGCGATAGAGGCAGCAGGGGCGGATACGCAGTATTTT. Residues: CAIEAAGADTQYF. This chain links TRBV10-3 with TRBJ2-3; maybe TRBD1 (6 bases). Germline CDR1 ENHRY, CDR2 SYGVKD. The CDR3 is made up of 13 amino acids.

This clone was counted a single time. The rearrangement joins TRBV9 to TRBJ2-7; 7 positions match TRBD2. V shed 0 bases and J 3 bases; nucleotides not matched to a gene: 3. Germline V gene sequence: CDR1 SGDLS, CDR2 YYNGEE. The CDR3 has 14 amino acids. This CDR3 reads CASSVGSGDYEQYF. The DNA for the CDR3 is TGTGCCAGCAGCGTAGGAAGCGGGGACTACGAGCAGTACTTC.

The V and J genes are TRBV2 and TRBJ2-1; perhaps TRBD2 as D (6 bases). Germline CDR1 and CDR2: SNHLY and FYNNEI. CDR3 length equals 13 residues. Trimming cost V 7 bases and J 7 bases, with 14 bases left between them. As DNA, the CDR3 is TGTGCCAGCAAGGCAGGGAGGCTGAATGAGCAGTTCTTC. Its protein is CASKAGRLNEQFF.

The sample holds a few counts of this clone. The chain has TRBV5-4 and TRBJ2-5; possibly TRBD2 for D (5 bases). V shed 5 bases and J shed 2 bases, with 13 bases lying between them. The germline V gene encodes CDR1 SGHNT and CDR2 YYREEE (reference sequence). This CDR3 contains 14 residues. DNA for the CDR3: TGTGCCAGCAGTAAGGCGGGTAGTCAAGAGACCCAGTACTTC. Encoded protein: CASSKAGSQETQYF.

This chain joins TRBV25-1 and TRBJ2-5, with D perhaps TRBD1 (5 bases). V gave up 2 bases and J gave up 4 bases, with 11 bases separating them. CDR1 and CDR2 (germline): MGHDK, SYGVNS. The CDR3 covers 14 residues. The CDR3 DNA reads TGTGCCAGCAGTGAACCTCAGGGAAGAGAGACCCAGTACTTC. The encoded protein is CASSEPQGRETQYF.

The CDR3 sequence is CASSHPGTGYSNYEQYF. The DNA of the CDR3 is TGTGCCAGCAGCCACCCCGGGACAGGCTACAGCAACTACGAGCAGTACTTC. The chain has TRBV4-2 and TRBJ2-7; 8 nucleotides line up with TRBD1. V was clipped by 3 bases and J by 3 bases; unmatched bases: 13. CDR1 and CDR2 from the germline V gene are LGHNA and YNFKEQ. This CDR3 has 17 amino acids.

Comments on this clone: A far larger clone is one nucleotide away, so this likely arose from a read error. Other nucleotide sequences in the sample specify the same CDR3. The chain carries TRBV7-6 and TRBJ1-1; 10 bases are shared with TRBD1. Unmatched junction bases numbered 5, after V lost 6 bases and J lost 7 bases. The CDR3 is made up of 13 amino acids. Germline V gene lookup returns CDR1 SGHVS and CDR2 FNYEAQ. This CDR3 reads CASSPGTGVEAFF. CDR3 in DNA: TGTGCCAGCAGTCCTGGGACAGGGGTTGAAGCTTTCTTT.

J is TRBJ2-2 and V is TRBV30, with TRBD2 matching over 7 bases. Germline V gives CDR1 GTSNPN, CDR2 SVGIG (reference sequence). The V gene end was trimmed by 4 bases and the J gene end by 6 bases; junction bases not matched to a gene: 5. The CDR3 runs to 13 residues. The CDR3 protein is CAWTGGVAGELFF. CDR3 bases: TGTGCCTGGACGGGGGGAGTAGCCGGGGAGCTGTTTTTT.

This chain joins TRBV19 and TRBJ1-5; D perhaps matches TRBD1 (6 bases). The germline V and J ends were trimmed by 2 bases and 7 bases, with 12 bases remaining between them. Germline assignment: CDR1 LNHDA and CDR2 SQIVND (reference sequence). The length of the CDR3 is 14 residues. CDR3 residues: CASSIRGARQPQHF. The CDR3 region has the DNA TGTGCCAGTAGTATACGGGGGGCTCGGCAGCCCCAGCATTTT.

The chain couples TRBV6-5 to TRBJ1-4; D remains unclear. Germline V gene lookup returns CDR1 MNHEY and CDR2 SVGAGI. The CDR3 is 13 amino acids. The germline V and J ends were trimmed by 0 bases and 8 bases, with 7 bases remaining between them. As DNA, the CDR3 is TGTGCCAGCAGTTACTCGGGGAGCGAAAAACTGTTTTTT. This encodes CASSYSGSEKLFF.